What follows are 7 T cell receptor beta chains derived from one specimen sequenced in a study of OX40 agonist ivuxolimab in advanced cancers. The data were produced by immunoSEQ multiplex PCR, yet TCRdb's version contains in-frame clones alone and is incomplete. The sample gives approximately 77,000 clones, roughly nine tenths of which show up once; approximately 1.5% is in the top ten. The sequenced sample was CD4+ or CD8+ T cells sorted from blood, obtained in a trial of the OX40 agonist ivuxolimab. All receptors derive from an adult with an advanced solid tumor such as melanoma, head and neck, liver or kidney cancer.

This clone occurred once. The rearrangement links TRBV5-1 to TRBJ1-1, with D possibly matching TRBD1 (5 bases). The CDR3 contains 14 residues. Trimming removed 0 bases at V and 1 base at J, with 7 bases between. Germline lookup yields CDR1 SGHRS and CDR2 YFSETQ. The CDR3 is CASSLAQGNTEAFF. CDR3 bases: TGCGCCAGCAGCTTGGCGCAGGGGAACACTGAAGCTTTCTTT.

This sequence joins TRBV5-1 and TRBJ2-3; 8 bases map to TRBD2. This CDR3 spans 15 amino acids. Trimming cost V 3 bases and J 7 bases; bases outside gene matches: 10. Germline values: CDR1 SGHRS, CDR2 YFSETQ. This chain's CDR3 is CASSSQGLELNTQYF. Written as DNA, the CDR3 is TGCGCCAGCAGCTCTCAGGGACTAGAACTAAATACGCAGTATTTT.

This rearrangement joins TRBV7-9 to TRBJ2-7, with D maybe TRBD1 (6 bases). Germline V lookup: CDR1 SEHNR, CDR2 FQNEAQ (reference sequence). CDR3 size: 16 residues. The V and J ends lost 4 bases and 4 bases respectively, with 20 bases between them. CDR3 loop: CASSSQRNRVDYEQYF. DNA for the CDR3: TGTGCCAGCAGCTCTCAGAGGAACAGGGTCGATTACGAGCAGTACTTC. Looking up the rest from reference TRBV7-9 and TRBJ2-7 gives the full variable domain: DTGVSQNPRHKITKRGQNVTFRCDPISEHNRLYWYRQTLGQGPEFLTYFQNEAQLEKSRLLSDRFSAERPKGSFSTLEIQRTEQGDSAMYLCASSSQRNRVDYEQYFGPGTRLTVT.

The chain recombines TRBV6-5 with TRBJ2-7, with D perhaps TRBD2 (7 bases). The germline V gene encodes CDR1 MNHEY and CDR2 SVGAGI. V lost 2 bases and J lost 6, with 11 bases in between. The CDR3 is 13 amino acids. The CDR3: CASSYGRGGEQYF. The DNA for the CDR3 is TGTGCCAGCAGTTACGGGAGGGGGGGCGAGCAGTACTTC.

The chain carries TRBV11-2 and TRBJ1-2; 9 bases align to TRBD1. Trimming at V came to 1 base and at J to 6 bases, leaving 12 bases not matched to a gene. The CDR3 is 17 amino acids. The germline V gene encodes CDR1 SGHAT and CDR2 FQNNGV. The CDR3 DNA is TGTGCCAGCAGCTTAGTCGGGCCGACAGGGGGATTCCATGGCTACACCTTC. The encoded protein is CASSLVGPTGGFHGYTF.

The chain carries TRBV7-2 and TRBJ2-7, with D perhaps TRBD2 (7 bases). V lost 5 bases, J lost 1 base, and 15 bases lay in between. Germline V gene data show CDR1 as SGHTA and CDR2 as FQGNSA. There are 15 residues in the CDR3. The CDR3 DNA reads TGTGCCAGCAGCCCGGGGGGCAGGGCATCCTACGAGCAGTACTTC. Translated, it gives CASSPGGRASYEQYF.

The CDR3 bases are TGTGCCAGCAGCCCGGTGGGGGCCACCGGCTTATACGAGCAGTACTTC. Translating gives CASSPVGATGLYEQYF. The rearrangement joins TRBV11-2 to TRBJ2-7; possibly TRBD1 for D (6 bases). Trimming removed 5 bases at V and 4 bases at J, with 21 bases between. The germline V gene has CDR1 SGHAT and CDR2 FQNNGV. This CDR3 region has 16 residues.